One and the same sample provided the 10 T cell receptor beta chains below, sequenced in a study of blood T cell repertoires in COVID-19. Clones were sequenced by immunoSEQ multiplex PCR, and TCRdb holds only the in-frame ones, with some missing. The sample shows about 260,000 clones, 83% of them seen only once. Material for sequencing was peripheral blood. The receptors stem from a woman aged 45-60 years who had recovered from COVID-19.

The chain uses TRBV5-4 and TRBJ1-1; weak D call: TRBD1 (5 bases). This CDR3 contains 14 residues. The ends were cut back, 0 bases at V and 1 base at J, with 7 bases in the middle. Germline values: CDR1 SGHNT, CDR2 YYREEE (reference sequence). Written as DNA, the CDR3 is TGTGCCAGCAGCTTGGAAGGACAGAACACTGAAGCTTTCTTT. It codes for CASSLEGQNTEAFF.

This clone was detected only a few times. As DNA, the CDR3 is TGTGCCAGCAGTTCCCAGGCTAATGAAGCTTTCTTT. It is translated as CASSSQANEAFF. The genes are TRBV6-2 or TRBV6-3 and TRBJ1-1; no definite D call. CDR1 MNHEY and CDR2 SVGEGT come from the germline V gene. The CDR3 covers 12 residues. Trimming stripped 4 bases from V and 7 bases from J, with 10 bases between.

CDR3 residues: CASSSGGFTEAFF. The CDR3 region has the DNA TGTGCCAGCAGTTCAGGGGGCTTTACTGAAGCTTTCTTT. The rearrangement uses TRBV6-5 and TRBJ1-1; 8 bases line up with TRBD1. The CDR3 contains 13 residues. Germline trimming cut 4 bases from V and 5 bases from J; bases unmatched to any gene: 3. Germline V gene data show CDR1 as MNHEY and CDR2 as SVGAGI.

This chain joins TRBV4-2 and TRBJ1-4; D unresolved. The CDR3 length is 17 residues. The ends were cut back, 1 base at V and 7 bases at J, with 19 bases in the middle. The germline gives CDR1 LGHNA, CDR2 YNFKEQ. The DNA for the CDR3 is TGTGCCAGCAGCCAAGGGTCAGGTGGGTTCGAAGGTGAAAAACTGTTTTTT. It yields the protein CASSQGSGGFEGEKLFF.

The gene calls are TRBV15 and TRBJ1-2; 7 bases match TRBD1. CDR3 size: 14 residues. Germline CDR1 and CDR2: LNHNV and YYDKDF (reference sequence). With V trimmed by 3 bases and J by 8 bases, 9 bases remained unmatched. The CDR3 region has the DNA TGTGCCACCAGCAGTAGGCAGACAGGGTTAGGCTACACCTTC. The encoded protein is CATSSRQTGLGYTF.

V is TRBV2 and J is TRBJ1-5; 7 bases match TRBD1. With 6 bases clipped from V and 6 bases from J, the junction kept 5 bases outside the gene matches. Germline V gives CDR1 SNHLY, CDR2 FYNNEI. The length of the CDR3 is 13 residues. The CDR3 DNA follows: TGTGCCAGCAGAGACGACAGGGTTCAGCCCCAGCATTTT. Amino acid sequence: CASRDDRVQPQHF.

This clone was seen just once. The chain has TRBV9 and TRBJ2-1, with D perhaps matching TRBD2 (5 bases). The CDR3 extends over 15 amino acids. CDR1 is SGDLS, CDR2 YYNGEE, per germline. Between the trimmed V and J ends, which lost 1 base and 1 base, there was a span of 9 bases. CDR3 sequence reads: CASSVISGSYNEQFF. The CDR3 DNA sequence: TGTGCCAGCAGCGTAATAAGCGGATCCTACAATGAGCAGTTCTTC.

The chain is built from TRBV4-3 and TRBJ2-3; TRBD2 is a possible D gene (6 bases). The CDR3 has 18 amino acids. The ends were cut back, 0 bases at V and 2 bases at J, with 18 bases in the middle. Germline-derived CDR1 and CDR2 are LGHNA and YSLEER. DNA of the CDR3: TGCGCCAGCAGCCAAGATCTCAGTGGCGGGGCGAACACAGATACGCAGTATTTT. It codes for CASSQDLSGGANTDTQYF.

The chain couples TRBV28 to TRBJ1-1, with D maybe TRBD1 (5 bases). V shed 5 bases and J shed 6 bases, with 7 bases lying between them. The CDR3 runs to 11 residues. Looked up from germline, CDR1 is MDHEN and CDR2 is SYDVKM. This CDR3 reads CASSPRAEAFF. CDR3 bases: TGTGCCAGCAGTCCCAGGGCTGAAGCTTTCTTT.

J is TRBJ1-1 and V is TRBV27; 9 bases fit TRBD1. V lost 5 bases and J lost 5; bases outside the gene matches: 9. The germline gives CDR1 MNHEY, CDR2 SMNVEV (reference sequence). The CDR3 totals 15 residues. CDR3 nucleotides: TGTGCCAGCAGTCCTTACACAGGGGGCAGGACTGAAGCTTTCTTT. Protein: CASSPYTGGRTEAFF.